A selection of T cell receptor beta chains follows, all from one sample in a study of control samples from healthy donors and cancer patients. The repertoire was sequenced with immunoSEQ multiplex PCR; TCRdb's copy has only in-frame clones and lacks some. The sample includes some 90,000 clones, about 88% of them seen just once. Sequenced material: blood. The receptors originated from a woman in her fifties or sixties in good health. Both conserved end residues are part of each CDR3. A D gene is named only where the DNA matches it firmly. For some rows the clone size is stated as once, few or many, or as a class when expanded; others skip it.

abundance	v_gene	d_gene	j_gene	CDR3nt	CDR3aa
-	TRBV5-1	-	TRBJ1-2	TGCGCCAGCAGCTTTGTGGGGGACTATGGCTACACCTTC	CASSFVGDYGYTF
-	TRBV18	-	TRBJ1-5	TGTGCCAGCTCACGGGACGCCGGGAATAGCAATCAGCCCCAGCATTTT	CASSRDAGNSNQPQHF
-	TRBV5-6	-	TRBJ1-1	TGTGCCAGCAGCCGACGCGGTGCACACACTGAAGCTTTCTTT	CASSRRGAHTEAFF
-	TRBV5-1	-	TRBJ2-5	TGCGCCAGCAGCCCCACCTTGGGCCTCCAAGAGACCCAGTACTTC	CASSPTLGLQETQYF
once	TRBV11-3	-	TRBJ1-4	TGTGCCAGCAGCTTAAGGTCTCTAGGTGAAAAACTGTTTTTT	CASSLRSLGEKLFF
-	TRBV6-5	-	TRBJ1-6	TGTGCCTCGAGGGTGAGCTCCTATAATTCACCCCTCCACTTT	CASRVSSYNSPLHF
-	TRBV25-1	-	TRBJ1-1	TGTGCCAGCAGTGAGGGGGAGAACACTGAAGCTTTCTTT	CASSEGENTEAFF
-	TRBV15	-	TRBJ2-1	TGTGCCACCAGCAGAGGAGGGGGGAGGGCCCGTAATGAGCAGTTCTTC	CATSRGGGRARNEQFF
-	TRBV5-1	TRBD1	TRBJ1-6	TGCGCCAGCAGCATCGGGACAGGGTATAATTCACCCCTCCACTTT	CASSIGTGYNSPLHF
-	TRBV5-1	-	TRBJ1-1	TGCGCCAGCAGCCCACAGGAGAACACTGAAGCTTTCTTT	CASSPQENTEAFF
few	TRBV9	TRBD1	TRBJ2-7	TGTGCCAGCAGCGTAGGGGACAGGGTCCACGAGCAGTACTTC	CASSVGDRVHEQYF
-	TRBV19	-	TRBJ1-1	TGTGCCAGTAGTATCCCCCGGGGTGGTATGAACACTGAAGCTTTCTTT	CASSIPRGGMNTEAFF
-	TRBV28	TRBD1	TRBJ1-1	TGTGCCAGCAGTTCACCCGGGACAGGGGGCCCGAATTTACAAGCTTTCTTT	CASSSPGTGGPNLQAFF
-	TRBV2	-	TRBJ2-7	TGTGCCAGCGTCGGTGAGTCCCCCTCCGAGCAGTACTTC	CASVGESPSEQYF
-	TRBV20-1	TRBD1	TRBJ1-2	TGCAGTGCTCAGGGGGCACAGGGCTACACCTTC	CSAQGAQGYTF
-	TRBV3-1/TRBV3-2	-	TRBJ2-2	TGTGCCAGCAGTCAGACTAGGAGTACCGGGGAGCTGTTTTTT	CASSQTRSTGELFF
-	TRBV2	TRBD1	TRBJ1-4	TGTGCCAGCAGTTCGGTCAGGGGGATTAATGAAAAACTGTTTTTT	CASSSVRGINEKLFF
-	TRBV5-8	-	TRBJ1-1	TGTGCCAGCAGCTCCCACGTAGGGGCTTCTAAAGCTTTCTTT	CASSSHVGASKAFF
-	TRBV15	-	TRBJ2-3	TGTGCCACCCGGAAGAGCACAGATACGCAGTATTTT	CATRKSTDTQYF
-	TRBV19	TRBD1	TRBJ1-5	TGTGCCAGTAGGACGCAGGGGGCTGGGGGCAATCAGCCCCAGCATTTT	CASRTQGAGGNQPQHF
-	TRBV25-1	TRBD2	TRBJ2-5	TGTGCCAGCAGTGATTTGACTAGCGGGAACTCCGGGACCCAGTACTTC	CASSDLTSGNSGTQYF
-	TRBV9	-	TRBJ1-1	TGTGCCAGCAGCGTTGACGGGGACACTGAAGCTTTCTTT	CASSVDGDTEAFF
-	TRBV27	-	TRBJ2-1	TGTGCCAGCAGTTTAAAGACAGGTGGGTGGGGGAAGCAGTTCTTC	CASSLKTGGWGKQFF
-	TRBV19	TRBD2	TRBJ2-7	TGTGCCAGTAGTATCAGCGGGAGGGCCGAGGGCCGGACCTACGAGCAGTACTTC	CASSISGRAEGRTYEQYF
once	TRBV5-1	TRBD1	TRBJ1-4	TGCGCCAGCAGCTCCACAGGGGTGACTAATGAAAAACTGTTTTTT	CASSSTGVTNEKLFF
-	TRBV28	-	TRBJ1-1	TGTGCCAGCAGTCTAAGGCTTGAAGCTTTCTTT	CASSLRLEAFF
-	TRBV7-9	-	TRBJ1-4	TGTGCCAGCAGCCCCCCGGGGGGGACTAATGAAAAACTGTTTTTT	CASSPPGGTNEKLFF
few	TRBV18	TRBD1	TRBJ2-7	TGTGCCAGCTCACTCGGGACAGAGGAGGAGATATCCTACGAGCAGTACTTC	CASSLGTEEEISYEQYF
-	TRBV2	TRBD1	TRBJ1-2	TGTGCCAGCAGTGAAACCCAGGGGGCTAACTATGGCTACACCTTC	CASSETQGANYGYTF
-	TRBV28	-	TRBJ1-5	TGTGCCAGCAGTGCAGAACGGCCCCAGCATTTT	CASSAERPQHF
few	TRBV19	-	TRBJ1-4	TGTGCCAGTAGTATGCACATAGGGGCGAAGGAAAAACTGTTTTTT	CASSMHIGAKEKLFF
-	TRBV11-2	-	TRBJ1-1	TGTGCCAGCAGCGTCTTTACTAGGAACACTGAAGCTTTCTTT	CASSVFTRNTEAFF
-	TRBV6-5	-	TRBJ2-1	TGTGCCAGCAGACCAGACTCTCAGAAATACAATGAGCAGTTCTTC	CASRPDSQKYNEQFF
-	TRBV11-2	TRBD1	TRBJ1-3	TGTGCCAGCAGCTTAGGCGTACAGGGGGCGAACACCATATATTTT	CASSLGVQGANTIYF
-	TRBV5-1	-	TRBJ1-2	TGCGCCAGTTCTCTTGGGGAGGGCTCACGCCACACCTTC	CASSLGEGSRHTF
-	TRBV28	TRBD2	TRBJ2-7	TGTGCCAGCAGTTTTTATGGGACTAGCTACGAGCAGTACTTC	CASSFYGTSYEQYF
-	TRBV3-1/TRBV3-2	-	TRBJ1-2	TGTGCCAGCAGCCAGGGGTTGAAGGGCTACACCTTC	CASSQGLKGYTF
-	TRBV7-2	TRBD1	TRBJ2-5	TGTGCCAGCAGCGAGGGACAGCAAGAGACCCAGTACTTC	CASSEGQQETQYF
-	TRBV7-2	-	TRBJ2-5	TGTGCCAGCAGCTTACTGACAGGACAAGAGACCCAGTACTTC	CASSLLTGQETQYF
-	TRBV7-9	-	TRBJ2-7	TGTGCCAGCAGGTCTACAGAATACGAGCAGTACTTC	CASRSTEYEQYF